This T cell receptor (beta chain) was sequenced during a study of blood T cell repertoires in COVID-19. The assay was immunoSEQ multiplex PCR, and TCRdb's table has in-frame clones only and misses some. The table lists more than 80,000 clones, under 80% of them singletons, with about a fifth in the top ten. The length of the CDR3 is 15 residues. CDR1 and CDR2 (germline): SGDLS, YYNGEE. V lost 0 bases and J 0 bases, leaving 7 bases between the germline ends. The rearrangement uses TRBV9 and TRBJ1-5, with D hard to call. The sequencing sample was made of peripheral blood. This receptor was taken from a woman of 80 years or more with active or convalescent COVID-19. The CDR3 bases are TGTGCCAGCAGCGTAGGAGGGTATAGCAATCAGCCCCAGCATTTT. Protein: CASSVGGYSNQPQHF.